The next 2 T cell receptor beta chains were all read from a single sample in a study of naive and memory T cell subsets. Reverse transcription of blood and skin TCR RNA was primed at alpha and beta constant regions. TCRdb analysed the 5' RACE reads with MiXCR anew, one entry per CDR3 protein. The data contain 20,000 to 25,000 distinct CDR3 sequences, around 4% of them seen just once; the ten biggest clones take up over 7.5%. RNA was extracted from around 2.5 ml of whole blood of healthy adults. The receptors here all came from a male donor in good health.

The rearrangement joins TRBV20-1 to TRBJ2-3; D is uncertain. CDR3 length equals 11 residues. Germline V CDR1 and CDR2: DFQATT, SNEGSKA (reference sequence). V was cut by 1 base and J by 3 bases, with 2 bases left in between. The DNA of the CDR3 is TGCAGTGCTAGAGGGACAGATACGCAGTATTTT. This translates into CSARGTDTQYF.

This clonotype was seen repeatedly, ten times or more. The J gene is TRBJ2-7, the V gene TRBV19; D uncertain. This CDR3 region has 16 residues. Germline V gene data show CDR1 as LNHDA and CDR2 as SQIVND (reference sequence). V was shortened by 0 bases and J by 2 bases, with 14 bases between the two germline ends. The CDR3 region is CASSIDLEESPYEQYF. As DNA, the CDR3 is TGTGCCAGTAGTATAGATCTAGAGGAGTCCCCCTACGAGCAGTACTTC. The variable domain in full, with the rest retrieved from reference TRBV19 and TRBJ2-7, is DGGITQSPKYLFRKEGQNVTLSCEQNLNHDAMYWYRQDPGQGLRLIYYSQIVNDFQKGDIAEGYSVSREKKESFPLTVTSAQKNPTAFYLCASSIDLEESPYEQYFGPGTRLTVT.